What follows describes a single T cell receptor (beta chain). No antigen is known for it. This record belongs to a study of Siglec-9 on CD8 T cells in melanoma. Study outcomes and limitations: An effector memory CD8+ subset marked by Siglec-9 reportedly appeared to gather in melanoma.

Generated by immunoSEQ multiplex PCR, the TCRdb table keeps only in-frame clones and is missing some. The sample has some 37,000 clones; more than 65% are singletons. The sample taken for sequencing was Siglec-9- CD8+ T cells sorted from blood. The clonotype originates from a human donor in good health.

The CDR3 loop is CASSSTGGDEQYF. CDR3 nucleotide sequence: TGTGCCAGCAGTTCGACCGGCGGCGACGAGCAGTACTTC. The J gene is TRBJ2-7, the V gene TRBV2; D unclear. Germline V gene lookup returns CDR1 SNHLY and CDR2 FYNNEI. The length of the CDR3 is 13 residues. Between the trimmed V and J ends, which lost 5 bases and 5 bases, there was a span of 13 bases. The whole variable domain, filled in from reference TRBV2 and TRBJ2-7, reads EPEVTQTPSHQVTQMGQEVILRCVPISNHLYFYWYRQILGQKVEFLVSFYNNEISEKSEIFDDQFSVERPDGSNFTLKIRSTKLEDSAMYFCASSSTGGDEQYFGPGTRLTVT.